Below, 30 T cell receptor beta chains from the same sample are listed, as sequenced in a study of OX40 agonist ivuxolimab in advanced cancers. The library was made by the immunoSEQ multiplex PCR assay. As stored in TCRdb, this immuneACCESS dataset retains in-frame rearrangements with V and J assigned. A fraction of the clones does not appear; measured against another copy, unresolved V genes explain less than half of the discrepancy, and the remainder lacks a known reason. This sample holds tens of thousands of clones; 92% were observed only once. The leading ten clones occupy 22% of the sample. The sample consisted of CD4+ or CD8+ T cells sorted from blood, taken in a trial of the OX40 agonist ivuxolimab. All receptors derive from an adult with an advanced solid tumor such as melanoma, head and neck, liver or kidney cancer.

V is TRBV4-1 and J is TRBJ2-3, with 11 nucleotides matching TRBD1. The trim removed 4 bases at V and 4 bases at J, leaving 7 bases unmatched. CDR1 and CDR2 (germline): MGHRA, YSYEKL. The CDR3 is 16 amino acids. CDR3 sequence: CASSRGTGGFPDTQYF. The CDR3 nucleotides are TGCGCCAGCAGCCGTGGGACAGGGGGGTTCCCAGATACGCAGTATTTT.

The genes are TRBV6-4 and TRBJ2-2; 7 bases are a match to TRBD1. The CDR3 spans 16 residues. Germline CDR1 is MRHNA and CDR2 is SNTAGT. V was pared by 0 bases and J by 3 bases, with 4 bases of the junction left unmatched. The CDR3 sequence is CASSDSGGGDTGELFF. CDR3 bases: TGTGCCAGCAGTGACTCAGGGGGCGGCGACACCGGGGAGCTGTTTTTT.

The V and J genes are TRBV9 and TRBJ2-7; 11 bases line up with TRBD2. The V segment lost 4 bases and the J segment 0 bases; nucleotides outside the gene matches: 6. This CDR3 has 16 amino acids. Germline CDR1 reads SGDLS; CDR2 reads YYNGEE. CDR3 bases: TGTGCCAGCAGCCCCAATAGCGGGAGGGACTCCTACGAGCAGTACTTC. The encoded protein is CASSPNSGRDSYEQYF.

This clone appeared once. The V call is TRBV6-6, the J call TRBJ1-1; unclear D gene. CDR1 and CDR2 from the germline V gene are MNHNY and SVGAGI (reference sequence). The ends were cut back, 5 bases at V and 8 bases at J, with 15 bases in the middle. The CDR3 totals 13 residues. As DNA, the CDR3 is TGTGCCAGCAGTGCCCCGCCCCCCGGGGAAGCTTTCTTT. Its translation: CASSAPPPGEAFF.

This chain links TRBV9 with TRBJ1-2; D gene uncertain. Germline V lookup: CDR1 SGDLS, CDR2 YYNGEE. The germline V and J ends were trimmed by 4 bases and 6 bases, with 13 bases remaining between them. CDR3 size: 13 residues. The CDR3 region is CASSKVNRDGYTF. The CDR3 DNA reads as TGTGCCAGCAGCAAGGTAAATAGAGATGGCTACACCTTC.

The chain couples TRBV10-1 to TRBJ2-3; D possibly corresponds to TRBD2 (6 bases). The CDR3 is made up of 15 amino acids. V lost 5 bases and J 1 base, leaving 13 bases between the germline ends. Germline-derived CDR1 and CDR2 are WNHNN and SYGVQD (reference sequence). CDR3 amino acids: CASSPRPSGTDTQYF. The CDR3 bases are TGCGCCAGCAGTCCTCGGCCTAGCGGCACAGATACGCAGTATTTT.

This chain uses TRBV5-8 with TRBJ2-7; 9 bases map to TRBD1. This CDR3 region has 15 residues. CDR1 and CDR2 (germline): SGHTS, YDEGEE. V lost 5 bases to trimming and J lost 5 bases; unmatched junction nucleotides: 11. CDR3 amino acids: CASRDPGQGVHEQYF. The CDR3 bases are TGTGCCAGCAGGGATCCGGGACAGGGTGTCCACGAGCAGTACTTC. The whole variable domain, remainder taken from reference TRBV5-8 and TRBJ2-7, is EAGVTQSPTHLIKTRGQQATLRCSPISGHTSVYWYQQALGLGLQFLLWYDEGEERNRGNFPPRFSGRQFPNYSSELNVNALELEDSALYLCASRDPGQGVHEQYFGPGTRLTVT.

This chain joins TRBV6-5 and TRBJ2-1; 8 nucleotides match TRBD1. Losses at the gene ends were 2 bases for V and 7 bases for J; bases not matched to a gene: 4. CDR1 is MNHEY and CDR2 is SVGAGI in the germline V gene. This CDR3 is built from 14 residues. The CDR3 DNA reads TGTGCCAGCAGTTACACAGACAGGGGTAATGAGCAGTTCTTC. Protein sequence: CASSYTDRGNEQFF.

This clone was observed a single time. The rearrangement joins TRBV7-6 to TRBJ2-1, with TRBD2 identical over 10 bases. Germline V CDR1 and CDR2: SGHVS, FNYEAQ. The CDR3 spans 15 residues. The ends lost 5 bases at V and 10 bases at J; junction bases unmatched: 11. The DNA of the CDR3 is TGTGCCAGCAGCCAATTCCTTAGCGGGAGGAACGAGCAGTTCTTC. Translated, it gives CASSQFLSGRNEQFF.

V and J are TRBV2 and TRBJ2-1; a possible D gene is TRBD2 (6 bases). Germline V gene sequence: CDR1 SNHLY, CDR2 FYNNEI. The germline V and J ends were trimmed by 4 bases and 7 bases, with 8 bases remaining between them. The CDR3 runs to 12 residues. Here the CDR3 DNA reads TGTGCCAGCAGTGCTAGCGTAAATGAGCAGTTCTTC. This gives the protein CASSASVNEQFF.

The chain couples TRBV21-1 to TRBJ2-2. TRBV21-1 has pseudogene status. CDR3 size: 14 residues. CDR3 nucleotide sequence: TGTGCCAGCAGCGACCGGGACCCACCCGGGGAGCTGTTTTTT. Translated: CASSDRDPPGELFF.

The CDR3 region is CASSSGSYNEQFF. The CDR3 DNA sequence: TGCGCCAGCAGCTCTGGCAGCTACAATGAGCAGTTCTTC. The chain uses TRBV5-1 and TRBJ2-1; D is unresolved. There are 13 residues in the CDR3. The V gene lost 3 bases and the J gene lost 3 bases, with 7 bases spanning the gap. CDR1 SGHRS and CDR2 YFSETQ come from the germline V gene.

This clone has a handful of counts. Other DNA sequences of this sample code for an identical CDR3. The gene calls are TRBV28 and TRBJ1-2, with 7 bases fitting TRBD1. Losses at the gene ends were 5 bases for V and 1 base for J; bases not matched to a gene: 7. This CDR3 spans 15 amino acids. CDR1 MDHEN and CDR2 SYDVKM come from the germline V gene. In DNA form, the CDR3 reads TGTGCCAGCAGTGTTCCGGGGGACAGTAACTATGGCTACACCTTC. As protein: CASSVPGDSNYGYTF.

The chain couples TRBV7-8 to TRBJ2-1; no reliable D call. The CDR3 loop spans 14 amino acids. V shed 2 bases and J shed 5 bases, with 10 bases lying between them. Germline CDR1 and CDR2: SGHVS and FQNEAQ. The DNA for the CDR3 is TGTGCCAGCAGCTTAATCCCAGCAAACAATGAGCAGTTCTTC. Encoded protein: CASSLIPANNEQFF.

The chain has TRBV18 and TRBJ2-3, with 8 nucleotides matching TRBD2. The CDR3 has 18 residues. The junction had 13 bases not matched to a gene; V was cut back by 2 bases and J by 3 bases. Looked up from germline, CDR1 is KGHSH and CDR2 is LQKENI. The CDR3 sequence: CASSPVFFQVAGTDTQYF. The CDR3, as DNA: TGTGCCAGCTCACCAGTTTTTTTTCAGGTAGCGGGAACAGATACGCAGTATTTT.

The chain couples TRBV7-8 to TRBJ2-7, with 8 bases identical to TRBD2. Germline values: CDR1 SGHVS, CDR2 FQNEAQ. The CDR3 sequence is 15 residues long. Losses at the gene ends were 4 bases for V and 1 base for J; bases not matched to a gene: 6. The CDR3: CASSYSGGGSYEQYF. The CDR3 nucleotides are TGTGCCAGCAGCTACTCCGGGGGGGGTTCCTACGAGCAGTACTTC.

This clone was seen a handful of times. The genes are TRBV19 and TRBJ2-7; 7 bases are shared with TRBD1. This CDR3 has 13 amino acids. The germline CDR1 and CDR2 sequences are LNHDA and SQIVND (reference sequence). After removal of 6 bases from V and 3 bases from J, the junction contained 5 bases not matched to a gene. The CDR3 here is CASSRQGSYEQYF. CDR3 sequence (DNA): TGTGCCAGTAGCCGACAGGGCAGCTACGAGCAGTACTTC.

The chain has TRBV5-5 and TRBJ2-3; D gene ambiguous. The germline V gene has CDR1 SGHKS and CDR2 YYEKEE (reference sequence). V was shortened by 1 base and J by 5 bases, with 17 bases between the two germline ends. This CDR3 is built from 16 residues. CDR3 sequence reads: CASSLFEAIVGDTQYF. CDR3 DNA sequence: TGTGCCAGCAGCTTGTTCGAAGCGATCGTCGGAGATACGCAGTATTTT.

This clone has just one count. J is TRBJ2-3 and V is TRBV11-3, with D perhaps being TRBD1 or TRBD2 (5 bases each). The CDR3 length is 18 residues. Per germline, CDR1 SGHNT and CDR2 YENEEA. Trimming shortened V by 2 bases and J by 2 bases, and 20 bases separated the two germline ends. CDR3 bases: TGTGCCAGCAGCTTAAACCCCCCCCCGGGGCTCTACACAGATACGCAGTATTTT. It codes for CASSLNPPPGLYTDTQYF.

The gene calls are TRBV28 and TRBJ1-5, with D tentatively TRBD1 (5 bases). V dropped 1 base and J dropped 2 bases, with 9 bases sitting between them. The V gene's germline CDR1 is MDHEN and CDR2 SYDVKM. The CDR3 is made up of 15 amino acids. The CDR3 DNA reads as TGTGCCAGCAGTTTATATGGGGCCGGCAATCAGCCCCAGCATTTT. It is translated as CASSLYGAGNQPQHF.

By its share, this clone is medium-sized. At the DNA level, this CDR3 is encoded by other sequences in the same sample as well. This chain's CDR3 is CASSVGPPYEQYF. The CDR3, as DNA: TGTGCCAGCAGCGTAGGCCCACCCTACGAGCAGTACTTC. The chain has TRBV9 and TRBJ2-7, with no clear D. The V end lost 0 bases, the J end lost 2 bases, and 6 bases lay between the germline ends. This CDR3 has 13 residues. Germline loops: CDR1 SGDLS, CDR2 YYNGEE.

To note about this clone: The sample contains more than one DNA sequence encoding this CDR3. The J gene is TRBJ2-1, the V gene TRBV6-5; TRBD1 agrees at 7 bases. There are 14 residues in the CDR3. With V trimmed by 0 bases and J by 7 bases, 3 bases remained unmatched. CDR1 and CDR2 from the germline V gene are MNHEY and SVGAGI. The DNA of the CDR3 is TGTGCCAGCAGTTACTCGACAGGGATAAATGAGCAGTTCTTC. Its translation: CASSYSTGINEQFF.

The chain links TRBV27 to TRBJ2-5; a weak D match, TRBD2 (5 bases). This CDR3 has 16 residues. Trimming removed 2 bases at V and 1 base at J, with 14 bases between. Per germline, CDR1 MNHEY and CDR2 SMNVEV (reference sequence). As DNA, the CDR3 is TGTGCCAGCAGTTTACGAGGGTTTGCAGGCCAAGAGACCCAGTACTTC. Its protein product is CASSLRGFAGQETQYF.

The V gene is TRBV27, the J gene TRBJ1-5, with D uncertain. Per germline, CDR1 MNHEY and CDR2 SMNVEV (reference sequence). Trimming removed 5 bases at V and 2 bases at J, with 7 bases between. CDR3 length equals 13 residues. CDR3 region: CASSTLGNQPQHF. In nucleotides, the CDR3 is TGTGCCAGCAGTACCCTAGGCAATCAGCCCCAGCATTTT.

The rearrangement uses TRBV30 and TRBJ2-2; D call uncertain. Trimming removed 5 bases at V and 0 bases at J, with 7 bases between. The CDR3 sequence is 13 residues long. CDR1 and CDR2 (germline): GTSNPN, SVGIG (reference sequence). The CDR3: CAWGHANTGELFF. The DNA for the CDR3 is TGTGCCTGGGGGCACGCGAACACCGGGGAGCTGTTTTTT.

The chain combines TRBV27 with TRBJ2-1, with 7 bases that match TRBD1. Germline trimming cut 4 bases from V and 3 bases from J; bases unmatched to any gene: 3. CDR1 is MNHEY and CDR2 is SMNVEV in the germline V gene (reference sequence). The CDR3 length is 14 residues. The chain's CDR3 is CASSSQGVYNEQFF. DNA of the CDR3: TGTGCCAGCAGTTCCCAGGGGGTCTACAATGAGCAGTTCTTC.

The gene calls are TRBV27 and TRBJ2-7; possibly TRBD2 for D (5 bases). Trimming left V 5 bases short and J 5 bases short, with 13 bases between. Germline V lookup: CDR1 MNHEY, CDR2 SMNVEV (reference sequence). The CDR3 is made up of 13 amino acids. The CDR3 coding sequence is TGTGCCAGCAGTCCGACGAGGGTTAACGAGCAGTACTTC. Its translation: CASSPTRVNEQYF.

This sequence joins TRBV19 and TRBJ2-2; 9 bases fit TRBD2. The germline V gene has CDR1 LNHDA and CDR2 SQIVND (reference sequence). V lost 3 bases to trimming and J lost 4 bases; unmatched junction nucleotides: 3. This CDR3 has 15 residues. For the CDR3, the DNA is TGTGCCAGTAGTATCGCGGGAGGGCCCACCGGGGAGCTGTTTTTT. Encoded protein: CASSIAGGPTGELFF.

This chain links TRBV28 with TRBJ1-1, with a weak D call TRBD1 (5 bases). The germline V gene encodes CDR1 MDHEN and CDR2 SYDVKM. The CDR3 spans 13 residues. The ends were cut back, 3 bases at V and 5 bases at J, with 10 bases in the middle. The CDR3 DNA follows: TGTGCCAGCAGTTTTCGGGGGTGGACTGAAGCTTTCTTT. Translated: CASSFRGWTEAFF.

V usage is TRBV9 and J usage is TRBJ2-1; TRBD1 might be the D (6 bases). This CDR3 has 14 residues. The germline V and J ends were trimmed by 4 bases and 4 bases, with 12 bases remaining between them. Looked up from germline, CDR1 is SGDLS and CDR2 is YYNGEE. In nucleotides, the CDR3 is TGTGCCAGCAGCACCTCGGGACAATACAATGAGCAGTTCTTC. Protein sequence: CASSTSGQYNEQFF.